This T cell receptor (beta chain) was observed in a study of cytomegalovirus exposure and HLA in healthy donors. The study's findings and limits: As was reported, the HLA-A and HLA-B alleles of most subjects were accurately predicted from TCR beta sequences.

Note on this clone: As yet, its antigen is unknown.

The PCR was carried out with 60 Vbeta primers and 13 Jbeta primers. Produced via immunoSEQ multiplex PCR; TCRdb's table is partial and in-frame only. In the table there are about 200,000 clones, approximately 70% of which are singletons. The CDR3 length is 14 residues. With 1 base removed from V and 1 base from J, the gap between germline ends came to 7 bases. Germline-derived CDR1 and CDR2 are SGHTA and FQGNSA. The TCR originated in a woman aged 30 to 39 in good health and CMV-seronegative. Input material: PBMCs. The chain links TRBV7-2 to TRBJ1-1; D might be TRBD1 (5 bases). The CDR3 region has the DNA TGTGCCAGCAGCTTAGGGGGGGGGAACACTGAAGCTTTCTTT. This codes for CASSLGGGNTEAFF.